This is a list of T cell receptor beta chains from one sample in a study of shared clonotypes between healthy human individuals. Generated by immunoSEQ multiplex PCR, the TCRdb table keeps only in-frame clones and is missing some. The sample holds approximately 2.1 million clones; over 90% are singletons and the top ten take 0.39%. Source material: naive CD4+ T cells from PBMCs. The receptors derive from a man aged 18 to 35 in good health. Some clones in this sample may be carry-over from other donors' samples. Both conserved end residues are part of each CDR3. The D gene is left open where the match is weak. Size is omitted from some rows. Given values are once, few, many or a class for expanded clones.

V gene: TRBV5-1; J gene: TRBJ2-5; clone size: once; CDR3 length: 16; D gene: -; CDR3 DNA: TGCGCCAGCAGCAGGGGGGGCGGACAGGGTGTTCAGACCCAGTACTTC; CDR3 protein: CASSRGGGQGVQTQYF
V gene: TRBV5-4; J gene: TRBJ2-3; clone size: -; CDR3 length: 12; D gene: -; CDR3 DNA: TGTGCCAGCAGCACGGACACAGATACGCAGTATTTT; CDR3 protein: CASSTDTDTQYF
V gene: TRBV18; J gene: TRBJ2-7; clone size: -; CDR3 length: 17; D gene: -; CDR3 DNA: TGTGCCAGCTCCCCGGAGGCGGTTCGGGGCGACTCCTACGAGCAGTACTTC; CDR3 protein: CASSPEAVRGDSYEQYF
V gene: TRBV28; J gene: TRBJ2-1; clone size: once; CDR3 length: 18; D gene: TRBD2; CDR3 DNA: TGTGCCAGCAGTTCGCCCCGCGGGAGATCTTCCCCCTACAATGAGCAGTTCTTC; CDR3 protein: CASSSPRGRSSPYNEQFF
V gene: TRBV29-1; J gene: TRBJ1-1; clone size: -; CDR3 length: 17; D gene: -; CDR3 DNA: TGCAGCGTCCCGAAGGGGCAGGTCGGGGGGGCAAACACTGAAGCTTTCTTT; CDR3 protein: CSVPKGQVGGANTEAFF
V gene: TRBV28; J gene: TRBJ2-1; clone size: -; CDR3 length: 12; D gene: -; CDR3 DNA: TGTGCCAGTACAGGTCTCTACAATGAGCAGTTCTTC; CDR3 protein: CASTGLYNEQFF
V gene: TRBV6-1; J gene: TRBJ2-7; clone size: -; CDR3 length: 15; D gene: TRBD2; CDR3 DNA: TGTGCCACCTGGGGGTTGACTAGCGACTCCTACGAGCAGTACTTC; CDR3 protein: CATWGLTSDSYEQYF
V gene: TRBV5-5; J gene: TRBJ2-3; clone size: -; CDR3 length: 20; D gene: TRBD2; CDR3 DNA: TGTGCCAGCAGCGGCCTAAATCCCGGGACTAGCGGGAGACGCACAGATACGCAGTATTTT; CDR3 protein: CASSGLNPGTSGRRTDTQYF
V gene: TRBV6-5; J gene: TRBJ1-1; clone size: -; CDR3 length: 11; D gene: TRBD1; CDR3 DNA: TGTGCCAGCAGGTACAGGGGACGAGCTTTCTTT; CDR3 protein: CASRYRGRAFF
V gene: TRBV11-2; J gene: TRBJ2-1; clone size: -; CDR3 length: 13; D gene: -; CDR3 DNA: TGTGCCAGCAGCTTTGTACAGGGAAATGAGCAGTTCTTC; CDR3 protein: CASSFVQGNEQFF
V gene: TRBV28; J gene: TRBJ2-7; clone size: -; CDR3 length: 14; D gene: TRBD1; CDR3 DNA: TGTGCCAGCAGGGAGACAGGGTGGGCCTACGAGCAGTACTTC; CDR3 protein: CASRETGWAYEQYF
V gene: TRBV2; J gene: TRBJ1-1; clone size: -; CDR3 length: 13; D gene: TRBD1; CDR3 DNA: TGTGCCAGCAGAGGAACAGGGGGCACTGAAGCTTTCTTT; CDR3 protein: CASRGTGGTEAFF
V gene: TRBV19; J gene: TRBJ2-1; clone size: -; CDR3 length: 18; D gene: TRBD2; CDR3 DNA: TGTGCCAGTAGTATCAGGGGAACAGCGGGAGGCTCCTACAATGAGCAGTTCTTC; CDR3 protein: CASSIRGTAGGSYNEQFF
V gene: TRBV7-6; J gene: TRBJ2-3; clone size: -; CDR3 length: 15; D gene: TRBD1; CDR3 DNA: TGTGCCAGCAGCTTCCGGGACAGGCCACCAGATACGCAGTATTTT; CDR3 protein: CASSFRDRPPDTQYF
V gene: TRBV29-1; J gene: TRBJ1-2; clone size: -; CDR3 length: 14; D gene: -; CDR3 DNA: TGCAGCGCGGGGGGCCGTTTGTCAAGCGATGGCTACACCTTC; CDR3 protein: CSAGGRLSSDGYTF
V gene: TRBV7-9; J gene: TRBJ2-7; clone size: -; CDR3 length: 14; D gene: TRBD2; CDR3 DNA: TGTGCCAGCAGCTTAGGGCGGGGGGCCTACGAGCAGTACTTC; CDR3 protein: CASSLGRGAYEQYF
V gene: TRBV27; J gene: TRBJ2-1; clone size: -; CDR3 length: 16; D gene: -; CDR3 DNA: TGTGCCAGCAGTTTTTATCTGGGGAAAGGGGTGGGTGAGCAGTTCTTC; CDR3 protein: CASSFYLGKGVGEQFF
V gene: TRBV9; J gene: TRBJ1-3; clone size: -; CDR3 length: 17; D gene: -; CDR3 DNA: TGTGCCAGCAGCGCCCAGACAGTACCTTTCTCTGGAAACACCATATATTTT; CDR3 protein: CASSAQTVPFSGNTIYF
V gene: TRBV7-9; J gene: TRBJ2-3; clone size: -; CDR3 length: 15; D gene: TRBD1; CDR3 DNA: TGTGCCAGCAGCTTCGTACCTACAGGGGCAGGGACGCAGTATTTT; CDR3 protein: CASSFVPTGAGTQYF
V gene: TRBV7-2; J gene: TRBJ2-1; clone size: -; CDR3 length: 14; D gene: TRBD2; CDR3 DNA: TGTGCCAGCAGCCCCGGAGGGACTAGGGATGAGCAGTTCTTC; CDR3 protein: CASSPGGTRDEQFF
V gene: TRBV5-1; J gene: TRBJ2-3; clone size: -; CDR3 length: 14; D gene: TRBD1; CDR3 DNA: TGCGCCAGCAGCTCAGGACAGGGGGCAGATACGCAGTATTTT; CDR3 protein: CASSSGQGADTQYF
V gene: TRBV2; J gene: TRBJ1-5; clone size: once; CDR3 length: 13; D gene: -; CDR3 DNA: TGTGCCAGCAGAAGGAACGGCGACTCGCCCCAGCATTTT; CDR3 protein: CASRRNGDSPQHF
V gene: TRBV2; J gene: TRBJ1-2; clone size: -; CDR3 length: 11; D gene: -; CDR3 DNA: TGTGCCAGCAGTGCTGAGTTTGGCTACACCTTC; CDR3 protein: CASSAEFGYTF
V gene: TRBV29-1; J gene: TRBJ2-7; clone size: -; CDR3 length: 14; D gene: TRBD2; CDR3 DNA: TGCAGCGTTGTAGGACTAGCGGGAGTGTATGAGCAGTACTTC; CDR3 protein: CSVVGLAGVYEQYF
V gene: TRBV7-9; J gene: TRBJ2-1; clone size: -; CDR3 length: 13; D gene: -; CDR3 DNA: TGTGCCAGCAAGCCCCGGGACTTCAATGAGCAGTTCTTC; CDR3 protein: CASKPRDFNEQFF
V gene: TRBV28; J gene: TRBJ1-1; clone size: -; CDR3 length: 16; D gene: -; CDR3 DNA: TGTGCCAGCAGCCCAAACTCGACACCAGTGGTAAGTGAAGCTTTCTTT; CDR3 protein: CASSPNSTPVVSEAFF